The sequence of this T cell receptor beta chain was determined in a study of T cells after posttransplantation cyclophosphamide. Study outcomes and limitations: TRB clonality was highly associated with recipient CMV seropositivity and reactivation. Tissue-infiltrating T cells from skin or gut overlapped little with blood T cells. Donor CD8+ memory clones often dominated recipient blood repertoires at later times.

Notes on this clone: Antigen specificity is unknown.

Control samples came 1 year after myeloablative marrow transplants with methotrexate plus calcineurin inhibitor. V was clipped by 1 base and J by 6 bases; unmatched bases: 3. The CDR3 covers 14 residues. Germline values: CDR1 SGHRS, CDR2 YFSETQ. Assay used: immunoSEQ multiplex PCR; TCRdb lists only in-frame clones, some missing. Of 9,000 to 15,000 clones detected, approximately 80% appear once; the ten largest clones hold roughly 3.7%. The origin of this receptor is a male patient between 25 and 39 years old who received an allogeneic stem cell transplant from an unrelated donor, was CMV-positive, and had acute GVHD only. These T cells may partly come from the graft donor. Material: PBMCs, obtained about 380 days after allogeneic stem cell transplant with calcineurin inhibitor and methotrexate. The V and J genes are TRBV5-1 and TRBJ1-2, with TRBD1 matching over 10 bases. The CDR3 loop reads CASSLTGTGDGYTF. The CDR3 coding sequence is TGCGCCAGCAGCTTGACCGGGACAGGGGATGGCTACACCTTC.